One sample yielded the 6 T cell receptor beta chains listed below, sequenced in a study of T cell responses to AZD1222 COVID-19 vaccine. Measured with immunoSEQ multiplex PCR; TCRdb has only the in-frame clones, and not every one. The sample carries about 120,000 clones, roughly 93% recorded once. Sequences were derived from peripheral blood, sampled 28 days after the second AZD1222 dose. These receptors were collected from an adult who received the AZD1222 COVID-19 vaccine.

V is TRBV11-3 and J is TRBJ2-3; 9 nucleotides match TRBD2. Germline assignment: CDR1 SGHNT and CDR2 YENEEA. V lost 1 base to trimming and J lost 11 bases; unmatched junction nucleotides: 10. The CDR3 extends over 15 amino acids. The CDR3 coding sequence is TGTGCCAGCAGCTTAGGGCGGGGGGGGATCTTGAGGCAGTATTTT. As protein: CASSLGRGGILRQYF.

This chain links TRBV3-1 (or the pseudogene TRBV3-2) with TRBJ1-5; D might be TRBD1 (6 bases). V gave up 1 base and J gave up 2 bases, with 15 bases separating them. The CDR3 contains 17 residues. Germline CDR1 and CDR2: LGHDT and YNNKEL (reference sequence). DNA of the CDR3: TGTGCCAGCAGCCAAGGAGGGGGGGCGACCGGCAATCAGCCCCAGCATTTT. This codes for CASSQGGGATGNQPQHF.

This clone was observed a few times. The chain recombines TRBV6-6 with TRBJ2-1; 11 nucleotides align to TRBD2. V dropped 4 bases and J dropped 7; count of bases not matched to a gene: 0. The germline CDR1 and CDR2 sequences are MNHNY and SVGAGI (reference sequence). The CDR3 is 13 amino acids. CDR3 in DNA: TGTGCCAGCAGTTGGACTAGCGGGAATGAGCAGTTCTTC. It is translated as CASSWTSGNEQFF.

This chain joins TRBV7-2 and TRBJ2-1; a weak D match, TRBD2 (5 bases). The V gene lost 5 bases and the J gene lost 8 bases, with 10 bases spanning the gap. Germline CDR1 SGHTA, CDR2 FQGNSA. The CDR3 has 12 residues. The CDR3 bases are TGTGCCAGCAGCCCAACGAGGGATGAGCAGTTCTTC. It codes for CASSPTRDEQFF.

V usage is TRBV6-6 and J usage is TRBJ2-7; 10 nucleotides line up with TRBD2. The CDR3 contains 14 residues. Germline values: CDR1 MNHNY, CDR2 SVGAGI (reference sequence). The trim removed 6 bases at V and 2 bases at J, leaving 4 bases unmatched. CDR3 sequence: CASRQREGPYEQYF. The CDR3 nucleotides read TGTGCCAGCAGGCAGCGGGAGGGCCCCTACGAGCAGTACTTC.

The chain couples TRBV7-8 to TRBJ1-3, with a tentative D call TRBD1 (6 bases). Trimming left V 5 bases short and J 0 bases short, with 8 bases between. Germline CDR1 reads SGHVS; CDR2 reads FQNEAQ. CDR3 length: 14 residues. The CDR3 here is CASSADSSGNTIYF. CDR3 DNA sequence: TGTGCCAGCAGCGCGGACAGCTCTGGAAACACCATATATTTT.